This passage covers 22 T cell receptor beta chains from one sample sequenced in a study of blood T cell repertoires in COVID-19 (dated by TCRdb to 2019 to 2021). The protocol used for the library was the immunoSEQ multiplex PCR assay. TCRdb holds this immuneACCESS table with in-frame rearrangements only. Some clones are missing; in checked studies, unresolved V genes explain under half, and the rest has no known cause. This sample gives 180,000 or so clones in total; around 85% of them show up just once. 8% to 10% of the sample is in the top ten clones. Material: peripheral blood. All receptors derive from a man in his fifties or sixties with acute or convalescent COVID-19.

This clone came up a few times. The chain couples TRBV23-1 to TRBJ2-2; D gene uncertain. TRBV23-1 is recorded as an ORF, its role being uncertain. The ends were cut back, 0 bases at V and 4 bases at J, with 6 bases in the middle. The CDR3 has 14 residues. CDR3 nucleotides: TGCGCCAGCAGTCAATCCGTCGGCACCGGGGAGCTGTTTTTT. Its protein product is CASSQSVGTGELFF.

This chain joins TRBV5-6 and TRBJ1-4; 8 nucleotides line up with TRBD1. Unmatched junction bases numbered 6, after V lost 7 bases and J lost 4 bases. This CDR3 has 14 residues. The germline V gene encodes CDR1 SGHDT and CDR2 YYEEEE. DNA for the CDR3: TGTGCCAGCGGGATGACAGGGGTTAATGAAAAACTGTTTTTT. Protein product: CASGMTGVNEKLFF.

The chain joins TRBV10-3 to TRBJ2-5; TRBD2 matches at 7 bases. CDR1 is ENHRY, CDR2 SYGVKD, per germline. V gave up 5 bases and J gave up 1 base; unmatched junction bases: 4. CDR3 length: 14 amino acids. CDR3 in DNA: TGTGCCATCAGTCTGACTAGCAGCCAAGAGACCCAGTACTTC. Encoded protein: CAISLTSSQETQYF.

The CDR3 loop is CASSLVGDGELFF. The CDR3 nucleotides are TGTGCCAGCAGCTTAGTAGGAGACGGGGAGCTGTTTTTT. The V and J genes are TRBV7-9 and TRBJ2-2; no firm D call. Between the trimmed V and J ends, which lost 1 base and 7 bases, there was a span of 7 bases. The V gene's germline CDR1 is SEHNR and CDR2 FQNEAQ (reference sequence). The CDR3 is 13 residues long.

The chain is built from TRBV19 and TRBJ2-7; D unresolved. Germline V gene sequence: CDR1 LNHDA, CDR2 SQIVND (reference sequence). The length of the CDR3 is 14 residues. The V gene lost 7 bases and the J gene lost 2 bases, with 15 bases spanning the gap. CDR3 sequence reads: CASINTRFPYEQYF. The DNA for the CDR3 is TGTGCCAGTATTAATACGCGGTTTCCCTACGAGCAGTACTTC.

This rearrangement joins TRBV6-5 to TRBJ2-7, with TRBD2 matching over 11 bases. V dropped 6 bases and J dropped 5; count of bases not matched to a gene: 9. Germline CDR1 and CDR2: MNHEY and SVGAGI. The CDR3 extends over 15 amino acids. The CDR3 loop reads CASSRELAGENEQYF. The CDR3 DNA follows: TGTGCCAGCAGCAGGGAACTAGCGGGAGAAAACGAGCAGTACTTC.

This clone came up many times. The J gene is TRBJ1-1, the V gene TRBV19, with D perhaps TRBD1 (5 bases). Germline CDR1 LNHDA, CDR2 SQIVND (reference sequence). The length of the CDR3 is 14 residues. Between the trimmed V and J ends, which lost 5 bases and 2 bases, there was a span of 12 bases. The chain's CDR3 is CASSWGGANTEAFF. The DNA for the CDR3 is TGTGCCAGTAGTTGGGGTGGGGCTAACACTGAAGCTTTCTTT. Drawing the rest from reference TRBV19 and TRBJ1-1, the complete variable domain is DGGITQSPKYLFRKEGQNVTLSCEQNLNHDAMYWYRQDPGQGLRLIYYSQIVNDFQKGDIAEGYSVSREKKESFPLTVTSAQKNPTAFYLCASSWGGANTEAFFGQGTRLTVV.

The chain is built from TRBV9 and TRBJ2-1, with 8 bases aligning to TRBD2. The germline gives CDR1 SGDLS, CDR2 YYNGEE. Trimming removed 0 bases from V and 10 bases from J; junction bases left unmatched: 18. CDR3 length: 18 residues. CDR3 sequence (DNA): TGTGCCAGCAGCGTAGGCGGGACTAGGAGTACAGGTCGACGGGAGCAGTTCTTC. Its translation is CASSVGGTRSTGRREQFF.

This chain links TRBV6-5 with TRBJ1-2; TRBD1 matches 8 bases. Germline assignment: CDR1 MNHEY and CDR2 SVGAGI. The trim removed 6 bases at V and 3 bases at J, leaving 9 bases unmatched. This CDR3 comprises 15 residues. CDR3 sequence reads: CASSTRGRGDYGYTF. CDR3 in DNA: TGTGCCAGCAGCACCAGGGGGCGCGGGGACTATGGCTACACCTTC.

The rearrangement links TRBV5-5 to TRBJ2-7; 9 bases line up with TRBD1. Trimming removed 2 bases from V and 3 bases from J; junction bases left unmatched: 3. This CDR3 contains 14 residues. Germline assignment: CDR1 SGHKS and CDR2 YYEKEE (reference sequence). The CDR3 here is CASSFGTGSYEQYF. DNA of the CDR3: TGTGCCAGCAGCTTTGGGACAGGGAGCTACGAGCAGTACTTC.

This chain links TRBV24-1 with TRBJ2-7; 9 nucleotides match TRBD1. Unmatched junction bases numbered 10, after V lost 5 bases and J lost 0 bases. The CDR3 runs 17 residues. CDR1 is KGHDR, CDR2 SFDVKD, per germline. The chain's CDR3 is CATSAQGDRASSYEQYF. CDR3 sequence (DNA): TGTGCCACCAGTGCCCAAGGGGACAGGGCGAGCTCCTACGAGCAGTACTTC.

This clone was counted a few times. The chain is built from TRBV30 and TRBJ2-1; the D gene is possibly TRBD2 (7 bases). The V end lost 3 bases, the J end lost 5 bases, and 11 bases lay between the germline ends. The CDR3 contains 13 residues. The V gene's germline CDR1 is GTSNPN and CDR2 SVGIG (reference sequence). In DNA, the CDR3 is TGTGCCTGGAGCAGGGGAGGGAACAATGAGCAGTTCTTC. This encodes CAWSRGGNNEQFF.

The J gene is TRBJ1-6, the V gene TRBV6-1, with D uncertain. The germline gives CDR1 MNHNS, CDR2 SASEGT. V dropped 6 bases and J dropped 7 bases, with 13 bases sitting between them. The CDR3 length is 14 residues. CDR3 DNA: TGTGCCAGCAGCCACGGGGTCGGCAATTCACCCCTCCACTTT. Encoded protein: CASSHGVGNSPLHF.

The rearrangement uses TRBV30 and TRBJ2-5, with TRBD1 identical over 10 bases. Per the germline V gene, CDR1 is GTSNPN and CDR2 is SVGIG (reference sequence). The length of the CDR3 is 14 residues. The V gene end was trimmed by 3 bases and the J gene end by 5 bases; junction bases not matched to a gene: 6. In DNA, the CDR3 is TGTGCCTGGAGCGGACAGGGGGGTGCGGAGACCCAGTACTTC. This gives the protein CAWSGQGGAETQYF.

This clone was counted once. The chain carries TRBV4-2 and TRBJ2-1; 7 bases are a match to TRBD2. The germline gives CDR1 LGHNA, CDR2 YNFKEQ. J was trimmed by 6 bases and V by 2 bases; bases with no gene match: 13. The CDR3 runs 17 residues. In nucleotides, the CDR3 is TGTGCCAGCAGCCAAAAAGCAGGACTAGGTAGGTTCAATGAGCAGTTCTTC. Its translation: CASSQKAGLGRFNEQFF.

This chain joins TRBV28 and TRBJ1-5, with TRBD1 matching 9 bases. The CDR3 loop spans 16 amino acids. The J segment lost 3 bases and the V segment lost 4 bases, leaving 7 bases of the junction unmatched. Germline V gene data show CDR1 as MDHEN and CDR2 as SYDVKM. The CDR3 spells CASSSPGQGNNQPQHF. CDR3 DNA: TGTGCCAGCAGTTCACCGGGACAGGGTAACAATCAGCCCCAGCATTTT.

V is TRBV5-1 and J is TRBJ2-7; D call uncertain. V lost 2 bases, J lost 2 bases, and 5 bases lay in between. The germline V gene has CDR1 SGHRS and CDR2 YFSETQ. This CDR3 is built from 12 residues. The CDR3 coding sequence is TGCGCCAGCAGCTTTGACACCTACGAGCAGTACTTC. It codes for CASSFDTYEQYF.

The chain has TRBV28 and TRBJ1-2, with 9 bases lining up with TRBD1. The CDR3 is 14 residues long. Germline V gene data show CDR1 as MDHEN and CDR2 as SYDVKM. The junction had 2 bases not matched to a gene; V was cut back by 2 bases and J by 4 bases. CDR3 residues: CASSLGQGSYGYTF. The CDR3 region has the DNA TGTGCCAGCAGTTTAGGACAGGGGTCCTATGGCTACACCTTC.

The chain is built from TRBV9 and TRBJ2-1, with 10 bases fitting TRBD2. This CDR3 is 16 amino acids long. V shed 0 bases and J 5 bases; nucleotides not matched to a gene: 5. Germline CDR1 is SGDLS and CDR2 is YYNGEE. The CDR3 DNA reads as TGTGCCAGCAGCGTAGGGGGACTAGCGCTCCACAATGAGCAGTTCTTC. It specifies CASSVGGLALHNEQFF.

This rearrangement joins TRBV28 to TRBJ2-7; D call uncertain. V gave up 2 bases and J gave up 7 bases, with 15 bases separating them. Germline CDR1 and CDR2: MDHEN and SYDVKM. This CDR3 is 14 amino acids long. This CDR3 is CASSLRGGVKEQYF. The CDR3 region has the DNA TGTGCCAGCAGTTTACGCGGCGGCGTTAAGGAGCAGTACTTC. Using reference TRBV28 and TRBJ2-7 for the parts outside the CDR3, the full variable domain is DVKVTQSSRYLVKRTGEKVFLECVQDMDHENMFWYRQDPGLGLRLIYFSYDVKMKEKGDIPEGYSVSREKKERFSLILESASTNQTSMYLCASSLRGGVKEQYFGPGTRLTVT.

The V call is TRBV4-1, the J call TRBJ2-5; TRBD1 is a possible D gene (5 bases). The CDR3 length is 14 residues. Germline CDR1 reads MGHRA; CDR2 reads YSYEKL. The V end lost 1 base, the J end lost 3 bases, and 9 bases lay between the germline ends. The CDR3 DNA sequence: TGCGCCAGCAGCCAAGTGGGCAGGGAAGAGACCCAGTACTTC. Translating gives CASSQVGREETQYF.

Only a few counts were recorded for this clone. CDR3 protein: CATPGVGYGYTF. The CDR3 coding sequence is TGTGCCACACCGGGGGTGGGATATGGCTACACCTTC. V and J are TRBV28 and TRBJ1-2; D may be TRBD1 (5 bases). Germline CDR1 and CDR2: MDHEN and SYDVKM. The V gene lost 10 bases and the J gene lost 5 bases, with 14 bases spanning the gap. CDR3 length: 12 residues.